This is a list of T cell receptor beta chains from one sample in a study of CD8+CD57+ T cells in acquired aplastic anemia. One entry per CDR3 protein, called by TCRdb with MiXCR from the reads. The data contain 150,000 to 200,000 distinct CDR3 sequences, 40% to 50% of them seen just once; the ten biggest clones take up more than 30%. The sample was sorted CD4+, CD8+, or CD8+CD57+ T cells (not recorded which) from PBMCs. These receptors were obtained from a human donor with aplastic anemia. The CDR3 runs from the conserved cysteine through the conserved F or W. The D gene is left open where the match is weak. Only part of the rows carry a size: once, few, many, or a class if the clone is expanded.

clone_size	v_call	j_call	d_call	cdr3_nt	cdr3_aa
once	TRBV7-9	TRBJ2-7	NA	TGTGCCAACAGCTCTCGAGCCGGAACCCAGTACTTC	CANSSRAGTQYF
NA	TRBV19	TRBJ1-6	TRBD1	TGTGCCAGTAGTATAGTCACCCTGGAGGGGGCTATTTCACCCCTCCACTTT	CASSIVTLEGAISPLHF
NA	TRBV11-2	TRBJ2-7	NA	TGTGCCAGCAGCTTAGATCCCCTCAGTGGCTACGAGCAGTACTTC	CASSLDPLSGYEQYF
NA	TRBV2	TRBJ1-6	NA	TGTGCCAGCAGAGCCGTGGTCCTTTATAATTCACCCCTCCACTTT	CASRAVVLYNSPLHF
many	TRBV12-3/TRBV12-4	TRBJ2-5	NA	TGTGCCAGCAGTTCCCAAGAGACCCAGTACTTC	CASSSQETQYF
many	TRBV19	TRBJ1-2	TRBD1	TGTGCCAGTAGTATAAGGGACAGGGGGCAAGGCTACACCTTC	CASSIRDRGQGYTF
many	TRBV7-8	TRBJ1-1	TRBD1	TGTGCCAGCAGCCCCCGGGACAGAAAAATGAACACTGAAGCTTTCTTT	CASSPRDRKMNTEAFF
many	TRBV10-2	TRBJ2-5	NA	TGCGCCAGCAGTTTAGCTCTCGGAGAGACCCAGTACTTC	CASSLALGETQYF
few	TRBV9	TRBJ1-2	NA	TGTGCCAGCAGCGTGGACAGCCACATTAACTATGGCTACACCTTC	CASSVDSHINYGYTF
many	TRBV6-5	TRBJ2-1	NA	TGTGCCAGTTCCCCGGGACCTTACAATGAGCAGTTCTTC	CASSPGPYNEQFF
NA	TRBV20-1	TRBJ2-7	TRBD1	TGCAGTGCTGTTCAAACCGGGACAGGGTACCACAAGCAGTACTTC	CSAVQTGTGYHKQYF
NA	TRBV5-1	TRBJ2-3	TRBD2	TGCGCCAGCAGGGGTGGCCGGGAGGGCCCCACAGATACGCAGTATTTT	CASRGGREGPTDTQYF
NA	TRBV29-1	TRBJ2-7	NA	TGCAGCGTTGGTGATTCCTACGAGCAGTACTTC	CSVGDSYEQYF
many	TRBV7-9	TRBJ2-2	NA	TGTGCCAGCAGCTCAACGGGGGTTTCCGGGGAGCTGTTTTTT	CASSSTGVSGELFF
NA	TRBV10-3	TRBJ2-1	NA	TGTGCCATCATTCCAGGCCCCTGGGGCAATGAGCAGTTCTTC	CAIIPGPWGNEQFF
many	TRBV24-1	TRBJ1-6	NA	TGTGCCACCAGTGTTAGCGGCCCTGGGGCACCCCTCCACTTT	CATSVSGPGAPLHF
many	TRBV5-4	TRBJ1-2	NA	TGTGCCAGCAGCTGGACTACCAGCAACTATGGCTACACCTTC	CASSWTTSNYGYTF
NA	TRBV6-8	TRBJ2-7	NA	TGTGCCAGCAGTTACACGCCCCCTCGAGGGGGGTGGTACGAGCAGTACTTC	CASSYTPPRGGWYEQYF
NA	TRBV29-1	TRBJ1-1	TRBD1	TGCAGCGTCCACAGGGGAGGAGGCACTGAAGCTTTCTTT	CSVHRGGGTEAFF
many	TRBV7-3	TRBJ1-3	NA	TGTGCCAGCAGCCCGCCCGGGATAGTAAACACCATATATTTT	CASSPPGIVNTIYF
many	TRBV15	TRBJ1-5	NA	TGTGCCACCAGCAGAGATCGGGGGGCTGGACAGCCCCAGCATTTT	CATSRDRGAGQPQHF
once	TRBV20-1	TRBJ1-2	NA	TGCAGTGCTATATACACCGGCGCGTTATATGGCTACACCTTC	CSAIYTGALYGYTF
many	TRBV19	TRBJ2-5	NA	TGTGCCAGCGCAATAGGGCCCCAAGAGACCCAGTACTTC	CASAIGPQETQYF
NA	TRBV24-1	TRBJ2-1	NA	TGTGCCACCAGAGGGGGTGAGACGAATGAGCAGTTCTTC	CATRGGETNEQFF
NA	TRBV15	TRBJ1-6	TRBD1	TGTGCCACCAGCACCCGGACAGGCGCCAATTCACCCCTCCACTTT	CATSTRTGANSPLHF
many	TRBV5-6	TRBJ2-7	NA	TGTGCCAGCAGCTTGGCAGGGAGGTCTAACGAGCAGTACTTC	CASSLAGRSNEQYF
many	TRBV7-9	TRBJ1-4	TRBD1	TGTGCCAGCAGCCCACAGGGGGGAGTTGAAAAACTGTTTTTT	CASSPQGGVEKLFF
many	TRBV30	TRBJ2-5	NA	TGTGCTTTGGACGGGGGCAATCACTTC	CALDGGNHF
many	TRBV11-3	TRBJ2-1	TRBD2	TGTGCCAGCAGCTTCCGGGACTATGACAATGAGCAGTTCTTC	CASSFRDYDNEQFF
few	TRBV29-1	TRBJ1-2	NA	TGCAGCGTTGGGCCTGGACAGCGTAACTATGGCTACACCTTC	CSVGPGQRNYGYTF
many	TRBV15	TRBJ2-1	NA	TGTGCCACCAGCCACGTAGTGGGGGCGGTTGAGCAGTTCTTC	CATSHVVGAVEQFF
NA	TRBV10-1	TRBJ2-7	TRBD1	TGCGCCAGCAGTGAGTCAAGGGGGCAGGGAACCTACGAGCAGTACTTC	CASSESRGQGTYEQYF
once	TRBV20-1	TRBJ2-7	NA	TGCAGTGCTCGCGGGGTAGCGTCCCCCTACGAGCAGTACTTC	CSARGVASPYEQYF
many	TRBV24-1	TRBJ2-3	NA	TGTGCCACCAGTGACCTCGGAGCCCCCACAGATACGCAGTATTTT	CATSDLGAPTDTQYF
few	TRBV11-2	TRBJ1-2	NA	TGTGCCAGCAGCTTAGAAGTCAGGCGTCTCGACCGGGGCTACACCTTC	CASSLEVRRLDRGYTF